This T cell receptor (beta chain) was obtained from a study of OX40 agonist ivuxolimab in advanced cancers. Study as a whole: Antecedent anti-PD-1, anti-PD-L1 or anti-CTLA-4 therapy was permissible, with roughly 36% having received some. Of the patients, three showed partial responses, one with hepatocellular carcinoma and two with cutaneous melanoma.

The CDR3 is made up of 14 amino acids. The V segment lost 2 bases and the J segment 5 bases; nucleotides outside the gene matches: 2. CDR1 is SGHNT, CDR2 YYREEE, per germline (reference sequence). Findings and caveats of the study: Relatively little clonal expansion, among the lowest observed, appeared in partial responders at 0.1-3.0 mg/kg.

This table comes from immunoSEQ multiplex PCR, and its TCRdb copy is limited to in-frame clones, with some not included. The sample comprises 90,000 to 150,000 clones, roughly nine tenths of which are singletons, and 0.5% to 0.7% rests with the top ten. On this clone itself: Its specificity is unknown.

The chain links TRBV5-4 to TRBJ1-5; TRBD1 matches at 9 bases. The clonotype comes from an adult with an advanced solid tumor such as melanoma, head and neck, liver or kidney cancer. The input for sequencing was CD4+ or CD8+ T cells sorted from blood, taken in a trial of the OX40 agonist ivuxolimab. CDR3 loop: CASSFDRGDQPQHF. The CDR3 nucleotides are TGTGCCAGCAGCTTCGACAGGGGGGATCAGCCCCAGCATTTT.